The rows below give T cell receptor beta chains drawn from one sample of a study of blood T cell repertoires in COVID-19. Libraries were prepared by immunoSEQ multiplex PCR; TCRdb keeps only in-frame clonotypes and omits some of them. The sample contains 130,000 or so clones, roughly 79% of which appear only once. The specimen was peripheral blood. The receptors here all came from a human donor in a cohort sampled during active COVID-19. The CDR3 runs from the conserved cysteine through the conserved F or W. D genes are given only for firm matches. Only part of the rows carry a size: once, few, many, or a class if the clone is expanded.

D	J	V	size	CDR3	DNA
-	TRBJ1-1	TRBV10-3	-	CAISATGRVTEAFF	TGTGCCATCAGTGCAACAGGTCGGGTGACTGAAGCTTTCTTT
-	TRBJ1-1	TRBV10-3	-	CAISGSLNTEAFF	TGTGCCATCAGTGGAAGCTTGAACACTGAAGCTTTCTTT
-	TRBJ2-3	TRBV7-2	few	CASSPRFPGTDTQYF	TGTGCCAGCAGCCCTCGATTTCCGGGGACAGATACGCAGTATTTT
-	TRBJ2-7	TRBV28	-	CASSFLGRVYEQYF	TGTGCCAGCAGTTTTCTCGGCAGGGTCTACGAGCAGTACTTC
-	TRBJ2-5	TRBV6-5	-	CASTRGGAKETQYF	TGTGCCAGCACCCGAGGGGGGGCCAAAGAGACCCAGTACTTC
-	TRBJ2-2	TRBV7-2	-	CASSLASTPNTGELFF	TGTGCCAGCAGCTTAGCAAGCACGCCGAACACCGGGGAGCTGTTTTTT
TRBD2	TRBJ2-1	TRBV6-2/TRBV6-3	-	CASSSGTSGRAGEQFF	TGTGCCAGCAGTTCGGGGACTAGCGGGAGGGCCGGAGAGCAGTTCTTC
TRBD1	TRBJ1-2	TRBV19	-	CATERGGQGIYGYTF	TGTGCCACCGAACGGGGTGGACAGGGGATCTATGGCTACACCTTC
TRBD2	TRBJ2-7	TRBV4-3	-	CASSPTSAAYEQYF	TGCGCCAGCAGCCCCACTAGCGCAGCCTACGAGCAGTACTTC
-	TRBJ2-2	TRBV7-3	-	CASSLYSAGELFF	TGTGCCAGCAGCTTATATAGTGCCGGGGAGCTGTTTTTT
-	TRBJ1-5	TRBV11-3	-	CASSLGEGRRNQPQHF	TGTGCCAGCAGCTTAGGCGAGGGCAGGAGAAATCAGCCCCAGCATTTT
TRBD2	TRBJ2-7	TRBV11-1	-	CASSLPSGDYEQYF	TGTGCCAGCAGCTTGCCTAGCGGGGACTACGAGCAGTACTTC
TRBD1	TRBJ2-7	TRBV27	-	CASSSGTGVSEQYF	TGTGCCAGCAGTTCCGGGACAGGGGTCTCCGAGCAGTACTTC
-	TRBJ2-5	TRBV19	-	CASSSLQGEETQYF	TGTGCCAGTAGTTCGTTACAGGGAGAGGAGACCCAGTACTTC
TRBD2	TRBJ2-5	TRBV2	-	CASRETSGNTPETQYF	TGTGCCAGCAGGGAGACTAGCGGGAATACCCCAGAGACCCAGTACTTC
-	TRBJ2-5	TRBV20-1	-	CSASFLGGQETQYF	TGCAGTGCTAGTTTCCTAGGAGGCCAAGAGACCCAGTACTTC
TRBD1	TRBJ2-7	TRBV30	-	CAWSWDRGYEQYF	TGTGCCTGGAGCTGGGACAGGGGGTACGAGCAGTACTTC
TRBD1	TRBJ1-1	TRBV15	-	CATSNTGQGNTEAFF	TGTGCCACCAGCAATACGGGACAGGGGAACACTGAAGCTTTCTTT
-	TRBJ1-1	TRBV10-3	-	CAISEAGATEAFF	TGTGCCATCAGTGAGGCGGGGGCAACTGAAGCTTTCTTT
TRBD1	TRBJ1-1	TRBV27	few	CASSFSTTGSTEAFF	TGTGCCAGCAGTTTCAGCACGACAGGGAGCACTGAAGCTTTCTTT
-	TRBJ2-7	TRBV6-5	few	CASSPYTGLGEEQYF	TGTGCCAGCAGTCCGTACACGGGACTGGGGGAAGAGCAGTACTTC
TRBD2	TRBJ2-1	TRBV5-1	-	CASSVGTSGRNYNEQFF	TGCGCCAGCAGCGTTGGGACTAGCGGGAGGAACTACAATGAGCAGTTCTTC
-	TRBJ1-1	TRBV27	-	CASSRPLLRFEAFF	TGTGCCAGCAGTCGTCCCCTGTTGAGGTTTGAAGCTTTCTTT
-	TRBJ2-5	TRBV6-6	-	CASRKGGETQYF	TGTGCCAGCAGAAAAGGGGGAGAGACCCAGTACTTC
-	TRBJ2-2	TRBV6-5	-	CASSYKSGAGELFF	TGTGCCAGCAGTTACAAGAGCGGTGCCGGGGAGCTGTTTTTT
-	TRBJ2-7	TRBV7-2	-	CASSQGTDEQYF	TGTGCCAGCAGCCAGGGCACGGACGAGCAGTACTTC
TRBD1	TRBJ1-1	TRBV28	-	CASIGTGGRVAEAFF	TGTGCCAGCATCGGGACAGGGGGCCGAGTCGCTGAAGCTTTCTTT
TRBD2	TRBJ2-1	TRBV5-1	-	CASQLAGDLREQFF	TGCGCCAGCCAGCTAGCGGGGGATCTTCGGGAGCAGTTCTTC
TRBD2	TRBJ2-1	TRBV4-1	-	CASSQDLGLAAGKDEQFF	TGCGCCAGCAGCCAAGATTTGGGACTAGCGGCGGGGAAAGATGAGCAGTTCTTC
TRBD1	TRBJ1-2	TRBV3-1/TRBV3-2	-	CASSQLGTGEGYTF	TGTGCCAGCAGCCAGCTTGGGACAGGGGAAGGCTACACCTTC
TRBD2	TRBJ2-5	TRBV2	-	CASSEAGGGSGETQYF	TGTGCCAGCAGTGAAGCGGGCGGGGGGTCTGGAGAGACCCAGTACTTC
TRBD1	TRBJ1-2	TRBV29-1	-	CSALGTGHGYTF	TGCAGCGCCTTAGGGACAGGTCATGGCTACACCTTC
-	TRBJ1-6	TRBV6-1	-	CASSVSMRGGNSPLHF	TGTGCCAGCAGTGTCTCGATGAGGGGGGGTAATTCACCCCTCCACTTT
-	TRBJ1-2	TRBV7-2	-	CASSLAGANYGYTF	TGTGCCAGCAGCTTGGCAGGGGCTAACTATGGCTACACCTTC
-	TRBJ1-3	TRBV7-2	-	CASSLLGLSGNTIYF	TGTGCCAGCAGCCTTCTTGGACTCTCTGGAAACACCATATATTTT
-	TRBJ2-2	TRBV7-2	many	CASSASVTEELFF	TGTGCCAGCAGCGCTAGCGTAACCGAGGAGCTGTTTTTT
-	TRBJ2-3	TRBV11-2	-	CASSLDGVSTDTQYF	TGTGCCAGCAGCTTAGACGGGGTCAGCACAGATACGCAGTATTTT
-	TRBJ1-5	TRBV6-6	many	CASSLRTVNQPQHF	TGTGCCAGCAGTTTAAGGACAGTCAATCAGCCCCAGCATTTT
TRBD2	TRBJ2-3	TRBV4-3	few	CASSQESSGRGADTQYF	TGCGCCAGCAGCCAAGAATCTAGCGGGAGAGGCGCAGATACGCAGTATTTT
TRBD2	TRBJ2-5	TRBV18	-	CASSPPLAGEVTQYF	TGTGCCAGCTCACCACCCCTAGCGGGGGAGGTGACCCAGTACTTC
TRBD1	TRBJ1-1	TRBV7-9	-	CASSLATGGTEAFF	TGTGCCAGCAGCTTGGCCACAGGGGGCACTGAAGCTTTCTTT